The T cell receptor beta chain under discussion was sequenced for a study of T-cell reconstitution after alpha-beta-depleted transplantation in children. Whole-study results and caveats: Reportedly, alpha-beta T cells present about two months post-transplant originated from several hundred expanded clones of graft origin. Newly produced T cells mostly provided counts and TCRbeta diversity after one year, as hyperexpanded clones declined. Surviving recipient T cells and thymic progenitors produced the high day-60 TCRbeta diversity seen in some patients.

CDR1 is MNHNS and CDR2 is SASEGT in the germline V gene. Germline trimming cut 5 bases from V and 2 bases from J; bases unmatched to any gene: 9. CDR3 length: 16 amino acids. The authors prepared the TCRbeta library with unique molecular identifiers. In TCRdb, the PCR reads were re-called with MiXCR into one record per CDR3 protein. The repertoire holds about 260,000 distinct CDR3 sequences, with less than 9% as singletons. In its sample, this clonotype was seen a few times. The target antigen is unknown. The receptor's source is a male patient younger than 18 who had a stem cell transplant for acute lymphoblastic leukemia, so the T cells may come from the graft donor. The starting material was PBMCs, mostly from graft donor cells, obtained 180 days after TCRalphabeta/CD19-depleted stem cell transplant. The rearrangement uses TRBV6-1 and TRBJ2-7; TRBD2 agrees at 10 bases. The CDR3 DNA reads as TGTGCCAGCAGTAATCCCCGGACTAGCGGAACCTACGAGCAGTACTTC. It yields the protein CASSNPRTSGTYEQYF.